Each of the 9 T cell receptor beta chains below was sequenced from the same sample in a study of shared clonotypes between healthy human individuals. Some clones are missing from TCRdb's copy, which holds only in-frame ones; the method was immunoSEQ multiplex PCR. In the table there are more than 450,000 clones, about four fifths of which are singletons. Sequencing input: PBMCs. The receptors originated from a woman in her thirties or forties in good health. Some clones in this sample may be carry-over from other donors' samples.

The chain combines TRBV5-4 with TRBJ2-3, with 10 bases lining up with TRBD2. The CDR3 contains 16 residues. V was pared by 4 bases and J by 1 base, with 6 bases of the junction left unmatched. Germline-derived CDR1 and CDR2 are SGHNT and YYREEE (reference sequence). The CDR3 here is CASSTRTSGRTDTQYF. Here the CDR3 DNA reads TGTGCCAGCAGCACCCGGACTAGCGGCCGCACAGATACGCAGTATTTT.

The chain recombines TRBV19 with TRBJ2-5; D possibly corresponds to TRBD2 (6 bases). V was shortened by 5 bases and J by 4 bases, with 14 bases between the two germline ends. The CDR3 covers 14 residues. From germline, CDR1 is LNHDA and CDR2 SQIVND (reference sequence). The CDR3 DNA follows: TGTGCCAGTAGTGCGGTCCCGGAGGGAGAGACCCAGTACTTC. Translated: CASSAVPEGETQYF. Looking up the rest from reference TRBV19 and TRBJ2-5 gives the full variable domain: DGGITQSPKYLFRKEGQNVTLSCEQNLNHDAMYWYRQDPGQGLRLIYYSQIVNDFQKGDIAEGYSVSREKKESFPLTVTSAQKNPTAFYLCASSAVPEGETQYFGPGTRLLVL.

The J gene is TRBJ2-3, the V gene TRBV5-4, with 9 bases lining up with TRBD2. V was clipped by 6 bases and J by 7 bases; unmatched bases: 21. The CDR3 is made up of 18 amino acids. Looked up from germline, CDR1 is SGHNT and CDR2 is YYREEE (reference sequence). This chain's CDR3 is CASTPGTSLAIGGNTQYF. CDR3 coding DNA: TGTGCCAGCACTCCCGGGACTAGCCTTGCAATAGGGGGTAATACGCAGTATTTT.

Only a few counts were recorded for this clone. This CDR3 is also generated by other DNA sequences in the sample. The chain employs TRBV5-1 and TRBJ2-2; no firm D call. The CDR3 contains 12 residues. V lost 0 bases, J lost 3 bases, and 0 bases lay in between. Germline-derived CDR1 and CDR2 are SGHRS and YFSETQ. The CDR3 loop reads CASSLDTGELFF. CDR3 coding DNA: TGCGCCAGCAGCTTGGACACCGGGGAGCTGTTTTTT.

This clone was observed once. J is TRBJ1-4 and V is TRBV13, with D perhaps matching TRBD1 (5 bases). The V end lost 3 bases, the J end lost 2 bases, and 7 bases lay between the germline ends. There are 14 residues in the CDR3. Per the germline V gene, CDR1 is PRHDT and CDR2 is FYEKMQ (reference sequence). The CDR3 DNA reads TGTGCCAGCAGCTTGTGGGGGACTAATGAAAAACTGTTTTTT. Residues: CASSLWGTNEKLFF.

This sequence joins TRBV10-3 and TRBJ2-5; 9 bases match TRBD1. The J call could be wrong; TRBJ2-7 is a better fit for the DNA end. This CDR3 spans 18 amino acids. Per the germline V gene, CDR1 is ENHRY and CDR2 is SYGVKD. The CDR3 DNA reads TGTGCCATCAGTGAGTCCCGGGACAGGGCCGAGGGTAGCTACGAGCAGTACTTC. Protein sequence: CAISESRDRAEGSYEQYF.

As for this clone: The sample has other DNA sequences that encode this CDR3 too. The V gene is TRBV7-9, the J gene TRBJ1-2; a weak D match, TRBD1 (5 bases). Germline lookup yields CDR1 SEHNR and CDR2 FQNEAQ (reference sequence). The CDR3 is 12 amino acids. Trimming shortened V by 3 bases and J by 3 bases, and 5 bases separated the two germline ends. CDR3 DNA sequence: TGTGCCAGCAGCTTGGGGGACTATGGCTACACCTTC. It encodes CASSLGDYGYTF.

The chain combines TRBV28 with TRBJ2-1, with D possibly TRBD1 on 6 matching bases. Germline values: CDR1 MDHEN, CDR2 SYDVKM. Trimming pared 6 bases from V and 5 bases from J, leaving 11 bases between. The CDR3 length is 13 residues. The CDR3 loop reads CASSQGRHNEQFF. CDR3 coding DNA: TGTGCCAGCAGCCAGGGGCGGCACAATGAGCAGTTCTTC. The full variable domain, rest sourced from reference TRBV28 and TRBJ2-1, is DVKVTQSSRYLVKRTGEKVFLECVQDMDHENMFWYRQDPGLGLRLIYFSYDVKMKEKGDIPEGYSVSREKKERFSLILESASTNQTSMYLCASSQGRHNEQFFGPGTRLTVL.

The chain couples TRBV28 to TRBJ2-7, with a tentative D call TRBD1 (6 bases). Germline V lookup: CDR1 MDHEN, CDR2 SYDVKM. V was cut by 6 bases and J by 7 bases, with 22 bases left in between. The CDR3 is made up of 15 amino acids. CDR3 coding DNA: TGTGCCAGCAGCTCCCCAGGGGAACCTACGAGAGAGCAGTACTTC. Its protein is CASSSPGEPTREQYF.